This T cell receptor (beta chain) emerged from a study of Ad26.COV2.S vaccination and SARS-CoV-2 variants. Whole-study context: Participants got Ad26.COV2.S intramuscularly, once or twice 56 days apart.

About this clone: Its antigen is unidentified.

The study's findings and limits: It was vaccine recipients, not placebo recipients, who had the higher spike-specific TCR breadth.

Treatment in this sample: 19 received Ad26.COV2.S at low or high dose, single or two shots; a few received placebo; per-sample allocation not given. The study sampled participants on day 63 after the first vaccine or placebo injection. Profiling relied on immunoSEQ multiplex PCR, and the TCRdb table lists in-frame clones only, not all of them. The data contain 400,000 to 450,000 clones, around 90% of them seen just once; the ten biggest clones take up less than 5.5%. The CDR3 runs 15 residues. Germline CDR1 is MDHEN and CDR2 is SYDVKM. V lost 2 bases and J lost 2, with 10 bases in between. The rearrangement uses TRBV28 and TRBJ1-5; no definite D call. The receptor was derived from a person between 18 and 65 years old who received the Ad26.COV2.S COVID-19 vaccine or a placebo. This material consisted of peripheral blood, taken in a trial of Ad26.COV2.S vaccine versus placebo. This chain's CDR3 is CASSLGSFRNQPQHF. In DNA, the CDR3 is TGTGCCAGCAGTTTAGGGTCGTTCCGCAATCAGCCCCAGCATTTT.